Shown below are 13 T cell receptor beta chains from a single sample sequenced in a study of tumor-infiltrating lymphocytes in primary liver carcinoma. Priming with a constant-region primer yielded TCR beta cDNA from about 500 ng total RNA. The TCR beta library was amplified through three nested multiplex PCR rounds in a modified ARM-PCR procedure. The first two PCR rounds used TRBV1-TRBV30 forward primers with a C-beta reverse primer, about 10 cycles each. TCRdb used MiXCR to reprocess the multiplex PCR reads, holding one entry per CDR3 protein. The sample lists just over 300,000 distinct CDR3 sequences, around three fifths occurring once. Unsorted whole blood yielded blood RNA, and germline DNA was extracted as well. Input material: peripheral blood. All receptors derive from a woman aged 30 to 39 with primary liver carcinoma and hepatitis B virus infection.

There are a few counts of this clonotype. The V and J genes are TRBV7-9 and TRBJ2-1, with TRBD2 matching over 11 bases. This CDR3 is 14 amino acids long. The germline V gene encodes CDR1 SEHNR and CDR2 FQNEAQ (reference sequence). Trimming at V came to 4 bases and at J to 9 bases, leaving 5 bases not matched to a gene. CDR3 loop: CASSSGTSGLEQFF. Written as DNA, the CDR3 is TGTGCCAGCAGCTCCGGGACTAGCGGACTTGAGCAGTTCTTC.

Comment on this clonotype: A much larger clone lies one base from this, so it may be a read error. V gene TRBV5-4 combines with J gene TRBJ2-2; perhaps TRBD2 as D (6 bases). V was pared by 5 bases and J by 4 bases, with 12 bases between. There are 14 residues in the CDR3. Per germline, CDR1 SGHNT and CDR2 YYREEE (reference sequence). CDR3 loop: CASRFGTGTGELFF. The CDR3 DNA sequence: TGTGCCAGCAGATTCGGGACTGGCACCGGGGAGCTGTTTTTT.

Worth noting for this clonotype: Given a much more abundant clone one base away, this may be a read error. Written as DNA, the CDR3 is TGTGCCATCAGTCGAACAAGGGACACTGAAGCTTTCTTT. Residues: CAISRTRDTEAFF. This chain connects TRBV10-3 to TRBJ1-1, with unresolved D. Germline values: CDR1 ENHRY, CDR2 SYGVKD. The CDR3 is 13 amino acids. Trimming removed 5 bases from V and 3 bases from J, with 10 bases in between.

Note on this clonotype: The germline gene is not matched at one end of the junction; a read error may be the cause. V gene TRBV11-2 combines with J gene TRBJ2-3; 9 bases match TRBD2. Germline loops: CDR1 SGHAT, CDR2 FQNNGV. This CDR3 has 16 residues. As DNA, the CDR3 is TGTGACAGCAGCTTAGTACCGAGCGGGAGGACAGGTACGCAGTATTTT. Translation: CDSSLVPSGRTGTQYF.

As concerns this clonotype: A read error is possible here, since a much larger clone lies one base away. V and J are TRBV6-5 and TRBJ1-2; D gene unclear. The CDR3 consists of 15 residues. The germline V gene encodes CDR1 MNHEY and CDR2 SVGAGI. In DNA form, the CDR3 reads TGTGCCAGCAGTTACTCGTTCCCAGGAAATTATGGCTACATCTTC. Protein product: CASSYSFPGNYGYIF.

V gene TRBV28 combines with J gene TRBJ1-1, with D maybe TRBD1 (5 bases). The CDR3 runs 14 residues. In germline, CDR1 is MDHEN, CDR2 SYDVKM. This CDR3 reads CTTTQARFNTEAFF. The CDR3 coding sequence is TGTACCACTACACAGGCCAGGTTTAACACTGAAGCTTTCTTT. The variable domain in full, with the rest retrieved from reference TRBV28 and TRBJ1-1, is DVKVTQSSRYLVKRTGEKVFLECVQDMDHENMFWYRQDPGLGLRLIYFSYDVKMKEKGDIPEGYSVSREKKERFSLILESASTNQTSMYLCTTTQARFNTEAFFGQGTRLTVV.

For this clonotype: This CDR3 is missing its conserved last phenylalanine or tryptophan, likely due to a read error. J is TRBJ2-7 and V is TRBV7-8, with unresolved D. Trimming took 5 bases from V and 4 from J, leaving 18 bases between them. Germline values: CDR1 SGHVS, CDR2 FQNEAQ. The CDR3 spans 15 residues. CDR3 DNA sequence: TGTGCCAGCAGCCTCAAGGCCGGAGTGAGTTACGAGCAGTACCTC. Encoded protein: CASSLKAGVSYEQYL.

The gene calls are TRBV5-1 and TRBJ2-1, with D maybe TRBD2 (6 bases). The germline V and J ends were trimmed by 4 bases and 7 bases, with 24 bases remaining between them. The CDR3 is 17 residues long. Germline V gives CDR1 SGHRS, CDR2 YFSETQ. CDR3 in amino acids: CASSLLSLASRPNEQFF. CDR3 coding DNA: TGCGCCAGCAGCCTCTTATCTCTAGCGAGCCGCCCAAATGAGCAGTTCTTC.

The chain is built from TRBV11-2 and TRBJ2-2; D uncertain. The CDR3 has 15 amino acids. Looked up from germline, CDR1 is SGHAT and CDR2 is FQNNGV. V was cut by 7 bases and J by 4 bases, with 16 bases left in between. The CDR3 DNA sequence: TGTGCCAGCATCTCTACTCCAGCGAGCACCGGGGAGCTGTTTTTT. Encoded protein: CASISTPASTGELFF.

The V and J genes are TRBV11-2 and TRBJ2-3; D not resolved. Trimming took off 8 bases at V and 5 bases at J, with 11 bases between the two ends. Germline CDR1 reads SGHAT; CDR2 reads FQNNGV. CDR3 length: 12 amino acids. The CDR3 sequence is CASGPDGDTQYF. Here the CDR3 DNA reads TGTGCCAGCGGCCCCGATGGAGATACGCAGTATTTT. The complete variable domain, with remaining parts taken from reference TRBV11-2 and TRBJ2-3, reads EAGVAQSPRYKIIEKRQSVAFWCNPISGHATLYWYQQILGQGPKLLIQFQNNGVVDDSQLPKDRFSAERLKGVDSTLKIQPAKLEDSAVYLCASGPDGDTQYFGPGTRLTVL.

The genes are TRBV29-1 and TRBJ1-1; D perhaps matches TRBD1 (5 bases). This CDR3 has 13 residues. The germline V gene encodes CDR1 SQVTM and CDR2 ANQGSEA. The V end lost 5 bases, the J end lost 10 bases, and 20 bases lay between the germline ends. The CDR3 DNA sequence: TGCAGCGTTCGGGCGGACATGAACACTAGAGCTTTCTTT. It is translated as CSVRADMNTRAFF. The full variable domain, its missing parts supplied by reference TRBV29-1 and TRBJ1-1, is SAVISQKPSRDICQRGTSLTIQCQVDSQVTMMFWYRQQPGQSLTLIATANQGSEATYESGFVIDKFPISRPNLTFSTLTVSNMSPEDSSIYLCSVRADMNTRAFFGQGTRLTVV.

The table lists this clonotype with a few counts. J is TRBJ1-1 and V is TRBV7-8; the D is unclear. With 2 bases removed from V and 0 bases from J, the gap between germline ends came to 10 bases. Germline V gene sequence: CDR1 SGHVS, CDR2 FQNEAQ. The CDR3 length is 15 residues. In DNA, the CDR3 is TGTGCCAGCAGCTTATATAACAGCCTGAACACTGAAGCTTTCTTT. This encodes CASSLYNSLNTEAFF.

A few counts support this clonotype. This chain uses TRBV30 with TRBJ2-5; TRBD2 matches at 7 bases. CDR1 GTSNPN and CDR2 SVGIG come from the germline V gene (reference sequence). The ends lost 2 bases at V and 2 bases at J; junction bases unmatched: 8. The CDR3 sequence is 15 residues long. The CDR3 coding sequence is TGTGCCTGGAGTAAGTCTAGCGGAACGCAAGAGACCCAGTACTTC. The encoded protein is CAWSKSSGTQETQYF.